This T cell receptor (beta chain) emerged from a study of beta chain features in type 1 diabetes. Overall study context: Sorted cells from all samples, numbering some 99,000,000, were examined.

Per germline, CDR1 SGHTA and CDR2 FQGTGA. The J segment lost 5 bases and the V segment lost 5 bases, leaving 10 bases of the junction unmatched. The CDR3 is 16 residues long. About this clone: What it recognizes is unknown.

Regarding the study as a whole: Type 1 diabetes patients had moderately but significantly shorter TCRB CDR3s in all four CD4+ subsets. Researchers caution that PCR might favor shorter templates, equally among patients and controls. Any HLA-type effect on TCRB rearrangement remained unresolved here.

Reverse transcribing all isolated RNA meant expressed TCRB transcripts were sequenced. Naive, central memory and regulatory T cell samples came to a mean of roughly 3.9 million reads. Measured with immunoSEQ multiplex PCR; TCRdb has only the in-frame clones, and not every one. The data show roughly 220,000 clones, with approximately 16% seen just once and more than 0.075% held by the top ten. Sequencing was done on a sample of naive CD4+ T cells from blood. This chain uses TRBV7-3 with TRBJ2-5; TRBD2 aligns across 11 bases. The clonotype comes from a man aged 30-40 years with type 1 diabetes. CDR3 nucleotides: TGTGCCAGCAGCCCGACGGCACTAGCGGGAGAGGAGACCCAGTACTTC. This gives the protein CASSPTALAGEETQYF.